The 32 T cell receptor beta chains reported below all come from one sample, sequenced in a study of T cell clonality in common variable immunodeficiency. General study results and limits: Common variable immunodeficiency TCR beta sequences reportedly had fewer deletions and N-nucleotide insertions.

Their antigens are not known. The data were produced by immunoSEQ multiplex PCR, yet TCRdb's version contains in-frame clones alone and is incomplete. The table records 15,000 to 25,000 clones without singletons, the ten largest covering approximately 24%. Sequencing was done on a sample of peripheral blood mononuclear cells. These receptors originate from a human donor with common variable immunodeficiency.

CDR3 loop: CASSEGRQASETQYF. The covered CDR3 bases are TGTGCCAGCAGTGAAGGGAGACAGGCTTCGGAGACC. The rearrangement links TRBV6-1 to TRBJ2-5, with D perhaps matching TRBD1 (6 bases). The read ends 3 residues early relative to the CDR3; the germline J gene fills the gap. Trimming shortened V by 1 base and J by 5 bases, and 14 bases separated the two germline ends. Germline loops: CDR1 MNHNS, CDR2 SASEGT. The CDR3 has 15 residues.

As concerns this clone: Sequencing ends 3 residues short of the CDR3 end; the germline J gene provides the rest. The gene calls are TRBV7-2 and TRBJ2-1; TRBD1 matches 11 bases. Trimming took 3 bases from V and 5 from J; bases not matched to a gene: 3. The CDR3 extends over 15 amino acids. Germline V CDR1 and CDR2: SGHTA, FQGNSA. The CDR3 bases that were read are TGTGCCAGCAGCTTGGACAGGGGGCCTCACAATGAG. Amino acids: CASSLDRGPHNE. The whole CDR3 region reads CASSLDRGPHNEQFF. The whole variable domain, filled in from reference TRBV7-2 and TRBJ2-1, reads GAGVSQSPSNKVTEKGKDVELRCDPISGHTALYWYRQSLGQGLEFLIYFQGNSAPDKSGLPSDRFSAERTGGSVSTLTIQRTQQEDSAVYLCASSLDRGPHNEQFFGPGTRLTVL.

This clone was detected a few times. With the read ending 3 residues before the CDR3 end, the germline J gene is used to fill in that end. The chain has TRBV7-3 and TRBJ2-7; weak D call: TRBD2 (5 bases). The V end was cut by 3 bases, the J end by 5 bases, with 11 bases between. The CDR3 contains 13 residues. Per the germline V gene, CDR1 is SGHTA and CDR2 is FQGTGA. The CDR3 spells CASSFEGRDEQYF. The sequenced part of the CDR3 DNA is TGTGCCAGCAGCTTTGAGGGCCGTGACGAG. The entire variable domain, with the rest obtained from reference TRBV7-3 and TRBJ2-7, is as follows: GAGVSQTPSNKVTEKGKYVELRCDPISGHTALYWYRQSLGQGPEFLIYFQGTGAADDSGLPNDRFFAVRPEGSVSTLKIQRTERGDSAVYLCASSFEGRDEQYFGPGTRLTVT.

The sample holds a few counts of this clone. The sequence runs out 3 residues before the end of the CDR3; the remainder is reconstructed from the germline J gene. The chain links TRBV7-9 to TRBJ1-5, with D possibly TRBD1 on 6 matching bases. The germline V gene has CDR1 SEHNR and CDR2 FQNEAQ (reference sequence). V lost 5 bases, J lost 3 bases, and 11 bases lay in between. The CDR3 has 14 amino acids. The sequenced CDR3 bases are TGTGCCAGCAGCCCCGACAGGTACAATCAGCCC. Encoded protein: CASSPDRYNQP. The full CDR3 sequence reads CASSPDRYNQPQHF.

The table lists this clone with a few counts. Read sequence stops 3 residues before the CDR3 end, and the germline J gene provides the missing end. The chain uses TRBV7-9 and TRBJ1-2; TRBD1 aligns across 7 bases. Germline values: CDR1 SEHNR, CDR2 FQNEAQ (reference sequence). V shed 4 bases and J 3 bases; nucleotides not matched to a gene: 2. This CDR3 has 13 residues. CDR3 bases read: TGTGCCAGCAGCTCAGGGGGTTACTATGGC. Its protein product is CASSSGGYYG. The whole CDR3 protein reads CASSSGGYYGYTF.

A word on this clone: Read coverage stops 3 residues before the CDR3 terminus; the germline J gene supplies the remainder. The V call is TRBV7-3, the J call TRBJ2-1, with D unresolved. V lost 1 base and J lost 0, with 10 bases in between. The CDR3 loop spans 16 amino acids. Germline CDR1 is SGHTA and CDR2 is FQGTGA. The CDR3 protein is CASSLMGRSSYNEQFF. The sequenced CDR3 bases are TGTGCCAGCAGCTTAATGGGCAGAAGCTCCTACAATGAG. Supplemented by reference TRBV7-3 and TRBJ2-1, the full variable domain reads GAGVSQTPSNKVTEKGKYVELRCDPISGHTALYWYRQSLGQGPEFLIYFQGTGAADDSGLPNDRFFAVRPEGSVSTLKIQRTERGDSAVYLCASSLMGRSSYNEQFFGPGTRLTVL.

This clone was detected only a few times. Coverage ceases 3 residues before the CDR3 finishes, and the germline J gene fills in the end. The V and J genes are TRBV7-6 and TRBJ2-5; D is ambiguous. In germline, CDR1 is SGHVS, CDR2 FNYEAQ. The CDR3 has 14 residues. V was clipped by 1 base and J by 1 base, with 7 bases between them. Here the CDR3 reads CASSLERFQETQYF. Incomplete CDR3 DNA: TGTGCCAGCAGCTTAGAACGGTTCCAAGAGACC.

This clone has just a few counts. Read coverage stops 3 residues before the CDR3 terminus; the germline J gene supplies the remainder. The chain couples TRBV7-7 to TRBJ2-1, with 8 bases matching TRBD1. This CDR3 is 13 amino acids long. The germline gives CDR1 SSHAT, CDR2 FNYEAQ (reference sequence). The junction had 1 base not matched to a gene; V was cut back by 3 bases and J by 6 bases. The CDR3 DNA, read in part, is TGTGCCAGCAGCTTCGGGACAGGCAATGAG. It codes for CASSFGTGNE. The entire CDR3 reads CASSFGTGNEQFF.

There are a few counts of this clone. The read gets to within 3 residues of the CDR3 end, and the germline J gene fills in the rest. The V and J genes are TRBV2 and TRBJ2-2; 10 bases map to TRBD2. The CDR3 length is 17 residues. Germline V gives CDR1 SNHLY, CDR2 FYNNEI. After removal of 2 bases from V and 6 bases from J, the junction contained 9 bases not matched to a gene. The sequenced CDR3 bases are TGTGCCAGCAGTGAATATCCAGCGGGGGGGTTATCCGGGGAG. Protein: CASSEYPAGGLSGE. The CDR3 as a whole reads CASSEYPAGGLSGELFF. Combining the CDR3 with reference TRBV2 and TRBJ2-2 gives the whole variable domain EPEVTQTPSHQVTQMGQEVILRCVPISNHLYFYWYRQILGQKVEFLVSFYNNEISEKSEIFDDQFSVERPDGSNFTLKIRSTKLEDSAMYFCASSEYPAGGLSGELFFGEGSRLTVL.

This clone was observed at least ten times. The read finishes 3 residues shy of the CDR3 end, and the germline J gene is used to complete it. The V call is TRBV5-1, the J call TRBJ1-6; 8 bases map to TRBD1. Germline V gene lookup returns CDR1 SGHRS and CDR2 YFSETQ. The CDR3 spans 17 residues. V lost 5 bases to trimming and J lost 9 bases; unmatched junction nucleotides: 16. The CDR3 region is CASRGGTGPRGGSPLHF. The CDR3 bases that were read are TGCGCCAGCAGAGGCGGGACAGGCCCTCGGGGCGGTTCACCC.

This clone occurred a few times. The CDR3 end is not reached by the read, which stops 3 residues before it; the germline J gene fills it in. The rearrangement links TRBV30 to TRBJ2-7; TRBD2 matches 8 bases. V was pared by 4 bases and J by 4 bases, with 6 bases of the junction left unmatched. Germline values: CDR1 GTSNPN, CDR2 SVGIG (reference sequence). There are 13 residues in the CDR3. CDR3 sequence reads: CAWMVAGGYEQYF. The sequenced CDR3 bases are TGTGCCTGGATGGTGGCGGGGGGTTACGAG. The variable domain in full, completed from reference TRBV30 and TRBJ2-7, reads SQTIHQWPATLVQPVGSPLSLECTVEGTSNPNLYWYRQAAGRGLQLLFYSVGIGQISSEVPQNLSASRPQDRQFILSSKKLLLSDSGFYLCAWMVAGGYEQYFGPGTRLTVT.

This clone was found a few times. The CDR3 end falls 3 residues outside the read, so it is completed with the germline J gene. The chain has TRBV11-2 and TRBJ2-3; 7 bases map to TRBD2. Germline-derived CDR1 and CDR2 are SGHAT and FQNNGV. The CDR3 is made up of 15 amino acids. The V segment lost 3 bases and the J segment 0 bases; nucleotides outside the gene matches: 3. Incomplete CDR3 DNA: TGTGCCAGCAGCTTCACCGGGGGGAGCACAGATACG. Protein: CASSFTGGSTDT. In full, the CDR3 is CASSFTGGSTDTQYF.

As to this clone: The CDR3 extends 3 residues past the end of the read, so its final part is completed from the germline J gene. The rearrangement uses TRBV19 and TRBJ2-7, with 10 bases matching TRBD1. V lost 5 bases, J lost 3 bases, and 10 bases stayed unmatched. Germline-derived CDR1 and CDR2 are LNHDA and SQIVND (reference sequence). The CDR3 is made up of 16 amino acids. The part of the CDR3 DNA that was read is TGTGCCAGTAGTGTGACAGGGGGCGCGGGGAACTACGAG. As protein: CASSVTGGAGNYE. The whole CDR3 sequence reads CASSVTGGAGNYEQYF. Based on the CDR3 plus reference TRBV19 and TRBJ2-7, the full variable domain is DGGITQSPKYLFRKEGQNVTLSCEQNLNHDAMYWYRQDPGQGLRLIYYSQIVNDFQKGDIAEGYSVSREKKESFPLTVTSAQKNPTAFYLCASSVTGGAGNYEQYFGPGTRLTVT.

Worth noting for this clone: The read stops 3 residues short of the end of the CDR3; the missing end is completed from the germline J gene. V gene TRBV30 combines with J gene TRBJ1-3; a possible D gene is TRBD1 (6 bases). V lost 7 bases and J lost 0, with 19 bases in between. Germline V gene sequence: CDR1 GTSNPN, CDR2 SVGIG (reference sequence). CDR3 length: 16 amino acids. Partial CDR3 DNA: TGTGCCTCCGCTCGGGACACTACTCTCTCTGGAAACACC. It specifies CASARDTTLSGNT. The whole CDR3 protein is CASARDTTLSGNTIYF.

On this clone itself: The sequenced fragment ends 3 residues before the CDR3 boundary, so the rest is inferred from the germline J gene. The gene calls are TRBV2 and TRBJ2-7; possible D gene TRBD2, 6 bases. The CDR3 contains 16 residues. Per the germline V gene, CDR1 is SNHLY and CDR2 is FYNNEI. Trimming removed 4 bases from V and 0 bases from J, with 16 bases in between. The CDR3 bases that were read are TGTGCCAGCAGTGCCCCCTTGCGGGGAGCCTCCTACGAG. It codes for CASSAPLRGASYE. The whole CDR3 is CASSAPLRGASYEQYF.

This clone was seen a handful of times. The CDR3 end falls 3 residues outside the read, so it is completed with the germline J gene. The chain has TRBV20-1 and TRBJ2-1, with 8 bases matching TRBD2. V shed 6 bases and J 5 bases; nucleotides not matched to a gene: 12. This CDR3 comprises 15 residues. Germline V gene lookup returns CDR1 DFQATT and CDR2 SNEGSKA (reference sequence). CDR3 DNA, as far as it was read: TGCAGTGCCCGGTTATCCCTAGCGGGTGACAATGAG. Its translation is CSARLSLAGDNE. The full CDR3 sequence reads CSARLSLAGDNEQFF.

This clone was seen ten or more times. Coverage ceases 3 residues before the CDR3 finishes, and the germline J gene fills in the end. The chain carries TRBV15 and TRBJ2-1, with unresolved D. The CDR3 length is 16 residues. Per germline, CDR1 LNHNV and CDR2 YYDKDF (reference sequence). V lost 0 bases and J lost 8, with 17 bases in between. CDR3: CATSREVAGPRDEQFF. The part of the CDR3 DNA that was read is TGTGCCACCAGCAGAGAAGTTGCTGGGCCAAGAGATGAG.

The CDR3 bases that were read are TGTGCCAGTAGTGACGGACAGGCGGCCGGGGAG. Protein product: CASSDGQAAGE. Given in full, the CDR3 is CASSDGQAAGELFF. This chain joins TRBV19 and TRBJ2-2; 7 bases match TRBD1. The read terminates 3 residues ahead of where the CDR3 ends, so the germline J gene completes it. The CDR3 has 14 amino acids. V shed 5 bases and J 6 bases; nucleotides not matched to a gene: 6. Germline loops: CDR1 LNHDA, CDR2 SQIVND (reference sequence).

Comment on this clone: The CDR3 extends 3 residues past the end of the read, so its final part is completed from the germline J gene. This rearrangement joins TRBV2 to TRBJ2-4, with 7 bases matching TRBD1. In germline, CDR1 is SNHLY, CDR2 FYNNEI. The CDR3 totals 15 residues. V shed 4 bases, J shed 0 bases, and the junction held 3 bases outside the gene matches. Partial CDR3 DNA: TGTGCCAGCAGTGGTAAGGGGGCAGCCAAAAACATT. This translates into CASSGKGAAKNI. The full CDR3 protein reads CASSGKGAAKNIQYF.

This clone was seen more than once but under ten times. The read gets to within 3 residues of the CDR3 end, and the germline J gene fills in the rest. This chain uses TRBV18 with TRBJ2-5, with D possibly TRBD1 on 6 matching bases. Germline V lookup: CDR1 KGHSH, CDR2 LQKENI. V was pared by 3 bases and J by 1 base, with 9 bases between. The CDR3 runs 14 residues. The part of the CDR3 DNA that was read is TGTGCCAGCTCACCCGGGACAACCCAAGAGACC. This encodes CASSPGTTQET. The whole CDR3 protein reads CASSPGTTQETQYF. Filled out from reference TRBV18 and TRBJ2-5, the complete variable domain reads NAGVMQNPRHLVRRRGQEARLRCSPMKGHSHVYWYRQLPEEGLKFMVYLQKENIIDESGMPKERFSAEFPKEGPSILRIQQVVRGDSAAYFCASSPGTTQETQYFGPGTRLLVL.

As to this clone: The read falls 3 residues short of the CDR3 end, and the missing part is taken from the germline J gene. The chain links TRBV19 to TRBJ2-2, with 7 bases aligning to TRBD1. CDR1 and CDR2 (germline): LNHDA, SQIVND (reference sequence). V was clipped by 3 bases and J by 4 bases; unmatched bases: 11. This CDR3 region has 17 residues. CDR3 amino acids: CASSILFTGEPTGELFF. CDR3 bases read: TGTGCCAGTAGTATCCTTTTTACAGGGGAGCCCACCGGGGAG.

For this clone: The CDR3 goes on 3 residues after the read ends, and that part is filled in from the germline J gene. The V gene is TRBV7-6, the J gene TRBJ2-7; TRBD2 matches 8 bases. Germline CDR1 is SGHVS and CDR2 is FNYEAQ. The V gene end was trimmed by 0 bases and the J gene end by 3 bases; junction bases not matched to a gene: 4. This CDR3 region has 15 residues. The part of the CDR3 DNA that was read is TGTGCCAGCAGCTTAGCGGTTAGCGGGGACTACGAG. Its protein product is CASSLAVSGDYE. The complete CDR3 reads CASSLAVSGDYEQYF. The full variable domain, in which reference TRBV7-6 and TRBJ2-7 provide the parts outside the CDR3, is GAGVSQSPRYKVTKRGQDVALRCDPISGHVSLYWYRQALGQGPEFLTYFNYEAQQDKSGLPNDRFSAERPEGSISTLTIQRTEQRDSAMYRCASSLAVSGDYEQYFGPGTRLTVT.

This clone occurred a few times. The read finishes 3 residues shy of the CDR3 end, and the germline J gene is used to complete it. The rearrangement links TRBV18 to TRBJ2-7; a possible D gene is TRBD2 (5 bases). Germline V gene sequence: CDR1 KGHSH, CDR2 LQKENI. This CDR3 has 15 residues. V dropped 4 bases and J dropped 2 bases, with 15 bases sitting between them. Partial CDR3 DNA: TGTGCCAGCTCACTATTAAAGGACTCAACCTACGAG. As protein: CASSLLKDSTYE. From start to end, the CDR3 is CASSLLKDSTYEQYF.

For this clone: The read comes to an end 3 residues before the CDR3 does, leaving the germline J gene to fill in the end. The chain uses TRBV19 and TRBJ1-2; D is perhaps TRBD1 (5 bases). The germline V and J ends were trimmed by 4 bases and 3 bases, with 12 bases remaining between them. The germline gives CDR1 LNHDA, CDR2 SQIVND (reference sequence). The CDR3 has 14 residues. The sequenced part of the CDR3 DNA is TGTGCCAGTAGTAGGACACCACTTTACTATGGC. Encoded protein: CASSRTPLYYG. The entire CDR3 protein reads CASSRTPLYYGYTF.

In the case of this clone: Read sequence stops 3 residues before the CDR3 end, and the germline J gene provides the missing end. The rearrangement uses TRBV6-2 or TRBV6-3 and TRBJ2-7; perhaps TRBD2 as D (5 bases). This CDR3 comprises 14 residues. From germline, CDR1 is MNHEY and CDR2 SVGEGT. V lost 0 bases, J lost 5 bases, and 11 bases lay in between. This CDR3 reads CASSYSTETNEQYF. The covered CDR3 bases are TGTGCCAGCAGTTACTCGACGGAGACTAACGAG.

Details on this clone: The CDR3 extends 3 residues past the end of the read, so its final part is completed from the germline J gene. This sequence joins TRBV5-1 and TRBJ2-5; 13 bases fit TRBD2. The CDR3 is 15 amino acids. The germline gives CDR1 SGHRS, CDR2 YFSETQ. Germline trimming cut 0 bases from V and 4 bases from J; bases unmatched to any gene: 0. CDR3 bases read: TGCGCCAGCAGCTTGGGGACTAGCGGGAGAGAGACC. Translating gives CASSLGTSGRET. The full CDR3 reads CASSLGTSGRETQYF.

In this sample, this clone turned up a few times. This CDR3 is CASSPGYGYTF. CDR3 DNA (partial): TGTGCCAGCAGCCCAGGGTATGGC. The chain is built from TRBV7-9 and TRBJ1-2, with D possibly TRBD1 on 5 matching bases. The CDR3 end is not reached by the read, which stops 3 residues before it; the germline J gene fills it in. The CDR3 covers 11 residues. V shed 5 bases and J shed 5 bases, with 6 bases lying between them. From germline, CDR1 is SEHNR and CDR2 FQNEAQ (reference sequence).

Turning to this clone: Read data end 3 residues before the CDR3 end; the end is taken from the germline J gene. The rearrangement links TRBV18 to TRBJ1-1; no definite D call. CDR3 length equals 12 residues. V was shortened by 0 bases and J by 6 bases, with 5 bases between the two germline ends. Germline CDR1 KGHSH, CDR2 LQKENI. The sequenced part of the CDR3 DNA is TGTGCCAGCTCACCACCGTTCGCTGAA. Protein: CASSPPFAE. The whole CDR3 region reads CASSPPFAEAFF.

This clone was seen more than once but under ten times. The read ends 3 residues before the CDR3 terminus; that terminus is restored from the germline J gene. The chain combines TRBV7-2 with TRBJ1-2, with 8 bases aligning to TRBD1. Trimming removed 1 base from V and 7 bases from J; junction bases left unmatched: 5. The length of the CDR3 is 14 residues. Germline-derived CDR1 and CDR2 are SGHTA and FQGNSA. CDR3 bases read: TGTGCCAGCAGCTTAGTTGGACAGGGTTCTGGC. Encoded protein: CASSLVGQGSG. The entire CDR3 protein is CASSLVGQGSGYTF.

Points on this clone: The read ends 3 residues before the CDR3 terminus; that terminus is restored from the germline J gene. The chain employs TRBV19 and TRBJ1-5, with 12 bases matching TRBD1. The germline gives CDR1 LNHDA, CDR2 SQIVND (reference sequence). The CDR3 consists of 16 residues. V was clipped by 4 bases and J by 6 bases; unmatched bases: 7. CDR3 DNA (partial): TGTGCCAGTAGTACCCATGGGACAGGGGGCAGTCAGCCC. Translated, it gives CASSTHGTGGSQP. Given in full, the CDR3 is CASSTHGTGGSQPQHF.

This clone turned up a few times. The read is 3 residues too short to cover the CDR3 end, so that end is filled in from the germline J gene. The chain carries TRBV7-9 and TRBJ2-7; tentatively, D is TRBD1 (6 bases). The V and J ends lost 5 bases and 0 bases respectively, with 14 bases between them. Germline CDR1 and CDR2: SEHNR and FQNEAQ (reference sequence). The CDR3 is made up of 15 amino acids. This CDR3 reads CASSAGQWHSYEQYF. Partial CDR3 DNA: TGTGCCAGCAGCGCCGGACAGTGGCACTCCTACGAG. The full variable domain, its missing parts supplied by reference TRBV7-9 and TRBJ2-7, is DTGVSQNPRHKITKRGQNVTFRCDPISEHNRLYWYRQTLGQGPEFLTYFQNEAQLEKSRLLSDRFSAERPKGSFSTLEIQRTEQGDSAMYLCASSAGQWHSYEQYFGPGTRLTVT.

Turning to this clone: The CDR3 goes on 3 residues after the read ends, and that part is filled in from the germline J gene. The V call is TRBV7-2, the J call TRBJ1-5; no clear D gene. V lost 3 bases and J 0 bases, leaving 3 bases between the germline ends. The length of the CDR3 is 13 residues. Per the germline V gene, CDR1 is SGHTA and CDR2 is FQGNSA. The CDR3 bases that were read are TGTGCCAGCAGCTTCCGTAGCAATCAGCCC. Residues: CASSFRSNQP. The entire CDR3 reads CASSFRSNQPQHF.